The 15 T cell receptor beta chains below all came from one sample that was sequenced in a study of blood T cell repertoires in COVID-19. Assay: immunoSEQ multiplex PCR; the TCRdb copy retains only in-frame clones and omits some. The sample includes under 200,000 clones, about 80% of them seen just once. Material: peripheral blood. The source is a man in his sixties or seventies who had recovered from COVID-19.

The chain uses TRBV24-1 and TRBJ2-1; D remains unclear. Germline-derived CDR1 and CDR2 are KGHDR and SFDVKD. Trimming shortened V by 6 bases and J by 7 bases, and 12 bases separated the two germline ends. There are 13 residues in the CDR3. CDR3 in DNA: TGTGCCACCAGTCTCGTCTCCTTTAATGAGCAGTTCTTC. This codes for CATSLVSFNEQFF.

This chain links TRBV28 with TRBJ1-2; TRBD1 aligns across 11 bases. The V gene end was trimmed by 5 bases and the J gene end by 0 bases; junction bases not matched to a gene: 8. CDR1 is MDHEN, CDR2 SYDVKM, per germline. The CDR3 spans 17 residues. CDR3 DNA sequence: TGTGCCAGCAGTCCGGGGACAGGGGGTATGTCTAACTATGGCTACACCTTC. Translated: CASSPGTGGMSNYGYTF.

This clone was seen just once. The chain links TRBV9 to TRBJ1-4; no clear D. The CDR3 has 16 residues. The ends were cut back, 4 bases at V and 3 bases at J, with 16 bases in the middle. From germline, CDR1 is SGDLS and CDR2 YYNGEE. The CDR3 reads CASSPSWAMANEKLFF. The CDR3 DNA reads TGTGCCAGCAGCCCCAGCTGGGCGATGGCTAATGAAAAACTGTTTTTT.

The chain employs TRBV19 and TRBJ1-5; D unresolved. Germline CDR1 LNHDA, CDR2 SQIVND (reference sequence). V shed 5 bases and J shed 7 bases, with 21 bases lying between them. The CDR3 covers 16 residues. As DNA, the CDR3 is TGTGCCAGTAGTCTGTTCGGGGAGAGCTTTACCCAGCCCCAGCATTTT. Its protein product is CASSLFGESFTQPQHF.

V is TRBV6-6 and J is TRBJ2-1; D may be TRBD2 (6 bases). Germline CDR1 reads MNHNY; CDR2 reads SVGAGI (reference sequence). The length of the CDR3 is 15 residues. V was clipped by 9 bases and J by 1 base, with 16 bases between them. CDR3 protein: CASHLRDLSYNEQFF. CDR3 nucleotide sequence: TGTGCCAGTCACCTCCGGGACTTGTCCTACAATGAGCAGTTCTTC.

The chain couples TRBV2 to TRBJ2-2, with a possible D match to TRBD2 (5 bases). The CDR3 loop spans 17 amino acids. Germline V gene sequence: CDR1 SNHLY, CDR2 FYNNEI. Trimming took 8 bases from V and 1 from J, leaving 20 bases between them. CDR3 in amino acids: CASSDGSEGWNTGELFF. The CDR3 DNA sequence: TGTGCCAGCTCTGATGGTAGCGAGGGATGGAACACCGGGGAGCTGTTTTTT.

J is TRBJ1-4 and V is TRBV4-1; 11 bases map to TRBD1. From germline, CDR1 is MGHRA and CDR2 YSYEKL. The junction had 6 bases not matched to a gene; V was cut back by 4 bases and J by 8 bases. This CDR3 has 15 residues. The CDR3 spells CASSLTGQGEEKLFF. The CDR3 region has the DNA TGCGCCAGCAGCCTTACGGGACAGGGGGAAGAAAAACTGTTTTTT.

This clone was counted a few times. This chain links TRBV11-2 with TRBJ2-7, with 11 bases that match TRBD2. The junction had 2 bases not matched to a gene; V was cut back by 1 base and J by 3 bases. The germline gives CDR1 SGHAT, CDR2 FQNNGV. The CDR3 contains 15 residues. CDR3 DNA: TGTGCCAGCAGCTTAGCCGGGACTAGCGGCTACGAGCAGTACTTC. Its protein product is CASSLAGTSGYEQYF.

The V and J genes are TRBV6-5 and TRBJ2-5; D is unclear. The germline gives CDR1 MNHEY, CDR2 SVGAGI. V was trimmed by 5 bases and J by 5 bases, leaving 18 bases between them. This CDR3 has 15 amino acids. The CDR3 spells CASSPDLAGSETQYF. In DNA form, the CDR3 reads TGTGCCAGCAGTCCCGACCTTGCCGGGTCGGAGACCCAGTACTTC.

V usage is TRBV7-2 and J usage is TRBJ2-3; 9 positions match TRBD1. This CDR3 has 14 residues. Germline lookup yields CDR1 SGHTA and CDR2 FQGNSA. J was trimmed by 6 bases and V by 8 bases; bases with no gene match: 9. Written as DNA, the CDR3 is TGTGCCAGCGCTGTAGACAGGGGGATGGATACGCAGTATTTT. Amino acids: CASAVDRGMDTQYF.

The rearrangement joins TRBV30 to TRBJ1-1; TRBD1 matches 7 bases. With V trimmed by 3 bases and J by 6 bases, 4 bases remained unmatched. CDR3 length: 12 amino acids. Germline V gene sequence: CDR1 GTSNPN, CDR2 SVGIG (reference sequence). The CDR3 DNA reads as TGTGCCTGGAGGAGGGGGCCGGCTGAAGCTTTCTTT. Its protein product is CAWRRGPAEAFF. The full variable domain, in which reference TRBV30 and TRBJ1-1 provide the parts outside the CDR3, is SQTIHQWPATLVQPVGSPLSLECTVEGTSNPNLYWYRQAAGRGLQLLFYSVGIGQISSEVPQNLSASRPQDRQFILSSKKLLLSDSGFYLCAWRRGPAEAFFGQGTRLTVV.

V and J are TRBV2 and TRBJ2-2; D gene unclear. The CDR3 contains 12 residues. V was cut by 6 bases and J by 2 bases, with 4 bases left in between. CDR1 is SNHLY and CDR2 is FYNNEI in the germline V gene. The chain's CDR3 is CASSQNTGELFF. DNA of the CDR3: TGTGCCAGCAGCCAAAACACCGGGGAGCTGTTTTTT.

Only one count was recorded for this clone. The rearrangement uses TRBV4-3 and TRBJ2-7, with 10 bases aligning to TRBD1. The CDR3 loop spans 15 amino acids. The trim removed 2 bases at V and 3 bases at J, leaving 4 bases unmatched. CDR1 and CDR2 from the germline V gene are LGHNA and YSLEER. CDR3 DNA sequence: TGCGCCAGCAGCCAAAAAAGGACAGGGGGCTACGAGCAGTACTTC. Encoded protein: CASSQKRTGGYEQYF.

This clone was counted a single time. V and J are TRBV28 and TRBJ2-1, with 9 bases identical to TRBD2. The CDR3 has 15 residues. The V segment lost 5 bases and the J segment 7 bases; nucleotides outside the gene matches: 9. Germline V lookup: CDR1 MDHEN, CDR2 SYDVKM. The DNA of the CDR3 is TGTGCCAGCAGTAAAGGGACAAGCGGGGGGAATGAGCAGTTCTTC. Translated, it gives CASSKGTSGGNEQFF.

V usage is TRBV6-5 and J usage is TRBJ1-1; D remains unclear. Trimming took off 8 bases at V and 4 bases at J, with 14 bases between the two ends. The length of the CDR3 is 13 residues. Germline-derived CDR1 and CDR2 are MNHEY and SVGAGI. The chain's CDR3 is CASLFREGTEAFF. The CDR3 nucleotides read TGTGCCAGCCTCTTTAGGGAGGGCACTGAAGCTTTCTTT.